This T cell receptor (beta chain) was profiled in a study of identical twins. Germline V gene lookup returns CDR1 LNHNV and CDR2 YYDKDF (reference sequence). The length of the CDR3 is 15 residues. Trimming pared 0 bases from V and 7 bases from J, leaving 13 bases between. Via MiXCR, TCRdb re-called the 5' RACE reads, giving one row per CDR3 protein. This sample carries hundreds of thousands of distinct CDR3 sequences, around 20% of them seen once, and the ten largest clones take approximately 0.48%. This sample also belongs to another study, concerning yellow fever vaccine responses in identical twins.

The source is a woman in her late teens or twenties in good health. Sequencing was performed on CD4+ T cells sorted from blood. The chain couples TRBV15 to TRBJ2-1, with D possibly being TRBD1 (5 bases). CDR3 sequence: CATSRDSTVVNEQFF. DNA of the CDR3: TGTGCCACCAGCAGAGATTCGACAGTTGTGAATGAGCAGTTCTTC. The variable domain in full, completed from reference TRBV15 and TRBJ2-1, reads DAMVIQNPRYQVTQFGKPVTLSCSQTLNHNVMYWYQQKSSQAPKLLFHYYDKDFNNEADTPDNFQSRRPNTSFCFLDIRSPGLGDTAMYLCATSRDSTVVNEQFFGPGTRLTVL.